The 7 T cell receptor beta chains below all came from one sample that was sequenced in a study of blood T cell repertoires in COVID-19. Sequencing used immunoSEQ multiplex PCR; TCRdb keeps in-frame clones, though not all of them. Here the sample spans a few hundred thousand clones, around nine tenths being singletons. The sample comprised peripheral blood. These receptors originate from a man in his forties or fifties with COVID-19, enrolled during active disease.

This chain joins TRBV5-5 and TRBJ1-2, with 8 bases that match TRBD1. CDR3 length: 15 residues. CDR1 and CDR2 from the germline V gene are SGHKS and YYEKEE (reference sequence). V was clipped by 0 bases and J by 4 bases; unmatched bases: 5. The CDR3 DNA follows: TGTGCCAGCAGCTTGGAGGGACAGGCTTTCTATGGCTACACCTTC. This encodes CASSLEGQAFYGYTF.

This chain uses TRBV10-3 with TRBJ2-3; D possibly corresponds to TRBD1 (6 bases). CDR1 ENHRY and CDR2 SYGVKD come from the germline V gene. The ends were cut back, 1 base at V and 5 bases at J, with 16 bases in the middle. This CDR3 has 16 residues. CDR3 region: CAISELAKGGVDTQYF. The DNA of the CDR3 is TGTGCCATCAGTGAGTTGGCTAAAGGGGGTGTAGATACGCAGTATTTT.

The chain is built from TRBV3-1 (or the pseudogene TRBV3-2) and TRBJ2-3; TRBD2 agrees at 11 bases. The CDR3 contains 18 residues. Trimming cost V 3 bases and J 3 bases; bases outside gene matches: 11. Germline lookup yields CDR1 LGHDT and CDR2 YNNKEL (reference sequence). In DNA form, the CDR3 reads TGTGCCAGCAGCCAGGCGGGACTAGCGGAGGGAGGAACAGATACGCAGTATTTT. Translating it yields CASSQAGLAEGGTDTQYF.

CDR3 bases: TGTGCCAGCAGTTACTCTTGGCAGTACTATGGCTACACCTTC. The encoded protein is CASSYSWQYYGYTF. The chain combines TRBV6-5 with TRBJ1-2; D remains ambiguous. The CDR3 sequence is 14 residues long. V was trimmed by 0 bases and J by 3 bases, leaving 8 bases between them. Germline-derived CDR1 and CDR2 are MNHEY and SVGAGI.

V and J are TRBV2 and TRBJ2-1; 11 nucleotides line up with TRBD2. Germline assignment: CDR1 SNHLY and CDR2 FYNNEI. The CDR3 spans 15 residues. The ends lost 4 bases at V and 4 bases at J; junction bases unmatched: 3. CDR3 residues: CASSVASGRYNEQFF. CDR3 nucleotide sequence: TGTGCCAGCAGTGTGGCTAGCGGGAGGTACAATGAGCAGTTCTTC. The full variable domain, in which reference TRBV2 and TRBJ2-1 provide the parts outside the CDR3, is EPEVTQTPSHQVTQMGQEVILRCVPISNHLYFYWYRQILGQKVEFLVSFYNNEISEKSEIFDDQFSVERPDGSNFTLKIRSTKLEDSAMYFCASSVASGRYNEQFFGPGTRLTVL.

For the CDR3, the DNA is TGTGCCAGCAGCTTGTCTGCGTTAGGACTGTTTCAGCCCCAGCATTTT. Its protein product is CASSLSALGLFQPQHF. The chain combines TRBV5-8 with TRBJ1-5; D call uncertain. The CDR3 is 16 amino acids. Germline CDR1 is SGHTS and CDR2 is YDEGEE. Trimming removed 1 base at V and 6 bases at J, with 17 bases between.

The chain has TRBV18 and TRBJ2-7, with 9 bases fitting TRBD2. Germline lookup yields CDR1 KGHSH and CDR2 LQKENI. With 3 bases clipped from V and 11 bases from J, the junction kept 11 bases outside the gene matches. The CDR3 length is 14 residues. CDR3 sequence: CASSPRASGAWKYF. In DNA, the CDR3 is TGTGCCAGCTCACCGCGGGCTAGCGGGGCCTGGAAGTACTTC.